This record covers a single T cell receptor beta chain. Its cognate antigen has yet to be identified. It has no much larger one-base neighbor in the sample; base qualities were not kept. This entry comes from a study of blood T cell repertoires in COVID-19 (dated by TCRdb to the early 2020s). Looking at the study overall: Samples from collaborators originated in the United States, Italy and Spain and spanned both the acute and convalescent phases of COVID-19. Samples came from the ongoing ImmuneRACE study (first 160 participants) plus 1,254 subjects from 6 global collaborators. HLA class I and class II types, where available, came from metadata supplied by the sample provider rather than from assay-based typing. The repertoires were released in a freely available public database intended as a resource for research on the immune response to SARS-CoV-2. Nearly every sample came with metadata listing a de-identified subject ID, COVID-19 status, age in years and sex. Subjects who had been exposed to COVID-19, were actively infected with it, or had recovered from it provided the deeply sampled blood TCRbeta repertoires that made up the dataset. The prospective study material was composed of cDNA or gDNA derived from T cells, B-cell-depleted T cells, or PBMCs. Broad study findings and their caveats: The quantity of clinical and demographic metadata differed by source and by participant and was supplied without curation.

Collaborating institutions collected whole blood in K2EDTA tubes following their own protocols. For TCRbeta analysis, collaborator samples were shipped as frozen whole blood, as isolated PBMCs, or as DNA extracted from either sample type. TCRbeta CDR3 regions were amplified from genomic DNA using the immunoSEQ Assay, a bias-controlled multiplex PCR. Per the original workflow: The number of nucleated cells in each sample was estimated by amplification of reference gene primers within the assay. Sequence reads were collapsed and filtered to measure the absolute abundance of every unique TCRbeta CDR3 rearrangement. For each sample, productive Simpson clonality was calculated as the square root of Simpson's diversity index over productive rearrangements. The source is immuneACCESS, and TCRdb retained only in-frame sequences with V and J called. Part of the clones is not carried over; for the studies checked, unresolved V genes explain less than half of this, and the remainder is unexplained. V and J calls and clone size are those listed in that table; D and trimming were worked out from the DNA. Present in this sample are over 120,000 clones, 88% of which were seen just once. 1.7% of the sample is taken by the ten largest.

CDR1 SGHTA and CDR2 FQGNSA were looked up in the germline V gene. The junction carries 13 bases between V and J, which are trimmed by 1 base and 4 bases respectively. The CDR3 spans 15 residues, from the cysteine through the phenylalanine. The read is trimmed to its CDR3 DNA, 45 bases read in frame from base 1. In this chain, TRBV7-2 is recombined with TRBJ1-2, with TRBD1 as a weak D call on 6 bases. The sequenced sample was peripheral blood. This receptor was obtained from a woman in her fifties or sixties with acute or convalescent COVID-19. The sequenced DNA: TGTGCCAGCAGCTTAGTTAGCACAGGGTTCTATGGCTACACCTTC. Its protein reads: CASSLVSTGFYGYTF.